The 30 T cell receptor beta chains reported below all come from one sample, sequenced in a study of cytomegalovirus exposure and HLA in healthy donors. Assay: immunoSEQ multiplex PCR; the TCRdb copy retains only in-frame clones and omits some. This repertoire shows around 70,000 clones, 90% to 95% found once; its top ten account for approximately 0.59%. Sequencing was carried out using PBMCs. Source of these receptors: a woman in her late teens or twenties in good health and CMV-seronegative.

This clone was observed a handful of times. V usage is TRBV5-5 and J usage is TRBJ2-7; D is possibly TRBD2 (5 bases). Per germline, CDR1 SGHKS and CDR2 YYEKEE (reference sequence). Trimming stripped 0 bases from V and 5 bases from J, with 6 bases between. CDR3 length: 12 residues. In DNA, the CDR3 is TGTGCCAGCAGCTTGGGGCGGGACGAGCAGTACTTC. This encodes CASSLGRDEQYF.

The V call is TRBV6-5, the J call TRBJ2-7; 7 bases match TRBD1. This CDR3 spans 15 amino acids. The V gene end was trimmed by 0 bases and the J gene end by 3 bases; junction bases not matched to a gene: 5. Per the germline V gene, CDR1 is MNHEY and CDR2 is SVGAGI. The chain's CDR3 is CASSYSGDRDYEQYF. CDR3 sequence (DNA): TGTGCCAGCAGTTACTCGGGTGACAGGGACTACGAGCAGTACTTC.

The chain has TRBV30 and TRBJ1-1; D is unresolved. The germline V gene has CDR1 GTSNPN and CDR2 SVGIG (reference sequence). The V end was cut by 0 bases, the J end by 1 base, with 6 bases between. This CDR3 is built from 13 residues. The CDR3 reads CAWSVHPNTEAFF. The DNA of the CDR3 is TGTGCCTGGAGTGTACACCCGAACACTGAAGCTTTCTTT.

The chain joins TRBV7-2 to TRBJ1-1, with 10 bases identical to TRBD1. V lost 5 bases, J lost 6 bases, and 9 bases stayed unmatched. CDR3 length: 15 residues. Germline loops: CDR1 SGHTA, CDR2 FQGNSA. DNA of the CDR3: TGTGCCAGCAGCCACGACAGGGGGCGATTAGCTGAAGCTTTCTTT. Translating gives CASSHDRGRLAEAFF.

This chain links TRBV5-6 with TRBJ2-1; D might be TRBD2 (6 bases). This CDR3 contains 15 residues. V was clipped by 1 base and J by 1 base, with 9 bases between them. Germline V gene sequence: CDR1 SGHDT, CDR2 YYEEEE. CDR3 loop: CASSLLLASYNEQFF. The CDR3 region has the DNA TGTGCCAGCAGCTTGTTACTAGCATCCTACAATGAGCAGTTCTTC.

DNA for the CDR3: TGTGCCAGCAGGCCCAGGGGGACAGCGAGGGAAAAACTGTTTTTT. This gives the protein CASRPRGTAREKLFF. V and J are TRBV2 and TRBJ1-4; 7 nucleotides line up with TRBD1. V shed 6 bases, J shed 8 bases, and the junction held 12 bases outside the gene matches. The CDR3 has 15 residues. Germline V gene lookup returns CDR1 SNHLY and CDR2 FYNNEI.

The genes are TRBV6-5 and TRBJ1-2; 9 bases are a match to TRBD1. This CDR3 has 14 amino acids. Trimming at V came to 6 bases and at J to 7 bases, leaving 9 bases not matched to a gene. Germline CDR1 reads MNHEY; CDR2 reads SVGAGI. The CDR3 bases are TGTGCCAGCAGCCCCCAGGGACAGGGTTTTGGCTACACCTTC. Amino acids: CASSPQGQGFGYTF.

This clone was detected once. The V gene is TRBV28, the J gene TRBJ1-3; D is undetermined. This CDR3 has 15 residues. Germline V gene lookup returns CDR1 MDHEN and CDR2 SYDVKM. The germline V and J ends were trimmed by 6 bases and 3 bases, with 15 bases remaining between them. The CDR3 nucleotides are TGTGCCAGCAGCCCACAGTCCCGGCTTGGAAACACCATATATTTT. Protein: CASSPQSRLGNTIYF.

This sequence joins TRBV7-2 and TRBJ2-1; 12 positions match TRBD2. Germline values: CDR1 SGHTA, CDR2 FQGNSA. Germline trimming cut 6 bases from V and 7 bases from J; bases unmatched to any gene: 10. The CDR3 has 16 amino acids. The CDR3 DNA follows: TGTGCCAGCAGAGTTGGGGGAACTAGCGGGAGGAATGAGCAGTTCTTC. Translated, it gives CASRVGGTSGRNEQFF.

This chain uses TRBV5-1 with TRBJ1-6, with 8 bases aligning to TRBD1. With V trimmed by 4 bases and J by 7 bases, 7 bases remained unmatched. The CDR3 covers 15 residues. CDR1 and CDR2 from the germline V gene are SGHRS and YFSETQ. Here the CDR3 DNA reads TGCGCCAGCAGCGGACAGGGTGTTGGAAATTCACCCCTCCACTTT. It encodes CASSGQGVGNSPLHF.

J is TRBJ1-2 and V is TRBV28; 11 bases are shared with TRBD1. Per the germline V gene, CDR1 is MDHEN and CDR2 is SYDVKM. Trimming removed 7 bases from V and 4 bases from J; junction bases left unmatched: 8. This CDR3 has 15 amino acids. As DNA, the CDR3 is TGTGCCAGCATCGGACAGGGGGCGTTCTCCTATGGCTACACCTTC. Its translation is CASIGQGAFSYGYTF.

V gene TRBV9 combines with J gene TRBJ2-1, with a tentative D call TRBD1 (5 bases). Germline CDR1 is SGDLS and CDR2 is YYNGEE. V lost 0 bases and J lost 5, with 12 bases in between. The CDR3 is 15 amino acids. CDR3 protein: CASSVEFRVHNEQFF. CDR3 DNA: TGTGCCAGCAGCGTAGAGTTCAGGGTCCACAATGAGCAGTTCTTC.

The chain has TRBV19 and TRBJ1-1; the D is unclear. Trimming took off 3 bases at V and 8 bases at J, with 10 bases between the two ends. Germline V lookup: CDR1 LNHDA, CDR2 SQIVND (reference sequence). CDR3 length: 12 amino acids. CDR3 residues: CASSMAPLEAFF. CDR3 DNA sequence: TGTGCCAGTAGTATGGCCCCTTTAGAAGCTTTCTTT.

CDR3 sequence (DNA): TGTGCCAGCACCCTGGCAGCCGGGGGTGAGACCCAGTACTTC. It is translated as CASTLAAGGETQYF. The V and J genes are TRBV7-2 and TRBJ2-5; possibly TRBD2 for D (6 bases). CDR1 is SGHTA, CDR2 FQGNSA, per germline. The CDR3 has 14 residues. V was clipped by 7 bases and J by 5 bases, with 17 bases between them.

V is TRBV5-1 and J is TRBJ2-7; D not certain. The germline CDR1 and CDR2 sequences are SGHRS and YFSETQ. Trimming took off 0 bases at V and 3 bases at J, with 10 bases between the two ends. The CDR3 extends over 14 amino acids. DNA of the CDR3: TGCGCCAGCAGCTTGGGAGGTCCCCGCTACGAGCAGTACTTC. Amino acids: CASSLGGPRYEQYF.

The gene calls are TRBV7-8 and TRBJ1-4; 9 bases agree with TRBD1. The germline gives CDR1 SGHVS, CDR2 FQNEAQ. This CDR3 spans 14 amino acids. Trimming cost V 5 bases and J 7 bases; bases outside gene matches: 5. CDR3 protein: CASSPSDRGEKLFF. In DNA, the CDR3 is TGTGCCAGCAGCCCTTCGGACAGGGGTGAAAAACTGTTTTTT. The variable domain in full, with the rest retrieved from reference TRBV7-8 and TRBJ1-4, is GAGVSQSPRYKVAKRGQDVALRCDPISGHVSLFWYQQALGQGPEFLTYFQNEAQLDKSGLPSDRFFAERPEGSVSTLKIQRTQQEDSAVYLCASSPSDRGEKLFFGSGTQLSVL.

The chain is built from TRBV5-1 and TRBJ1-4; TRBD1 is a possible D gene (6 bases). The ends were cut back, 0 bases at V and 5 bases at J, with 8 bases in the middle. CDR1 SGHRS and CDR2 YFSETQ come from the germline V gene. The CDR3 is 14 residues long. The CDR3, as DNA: TGCGCCAGCAGCTTGGGGGACAAGAATGAAAAACTGTTTTTT. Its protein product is CASSLGDKNEKLFF.

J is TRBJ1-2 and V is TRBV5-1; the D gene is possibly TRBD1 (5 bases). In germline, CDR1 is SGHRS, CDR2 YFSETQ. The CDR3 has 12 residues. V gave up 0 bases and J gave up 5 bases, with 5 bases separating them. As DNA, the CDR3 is TGCGCCAGCAGCTTGGAGGGGTATGGCTACACCTTC. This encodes CASSLEGYGYTF.

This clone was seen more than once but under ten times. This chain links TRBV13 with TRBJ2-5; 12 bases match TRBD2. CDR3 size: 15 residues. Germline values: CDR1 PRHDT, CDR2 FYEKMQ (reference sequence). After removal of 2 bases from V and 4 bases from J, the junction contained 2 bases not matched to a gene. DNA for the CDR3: TGTGCCAGCAGCTTAAAACTAGCGGGGGGAGAGACCCAGTACTTC. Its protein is CASSLKLAGGETQYF. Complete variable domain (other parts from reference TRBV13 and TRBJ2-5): AAGVIQSPRHLIKEKRETATLKCYPIPRHDTVYWYQQGPGQDPQFLISFYEKMQSDKGSIPDRFSAQQFSDYHSELNMSSLELGDSALYFCASSLKLAGGETQYFGPGTRLLVL.

DNA of the CDR3: TGTGCCAGCAGTTTTGGACAGGGGGCATACGGAAACACCATATATTTT. This codes for CASSFGQGAYGNTIYF. This chain uses TRBV6-5 with TRBJ1-3; TRBD1 matches 11 bases. The junction had 6 bases not matched to a gene; V was cut back by 4 bases and J by 4 bases. This CDR3 is built from 16 residues. The germline V gene has CDR1 MNHEY and CDR2 SVGAGI.

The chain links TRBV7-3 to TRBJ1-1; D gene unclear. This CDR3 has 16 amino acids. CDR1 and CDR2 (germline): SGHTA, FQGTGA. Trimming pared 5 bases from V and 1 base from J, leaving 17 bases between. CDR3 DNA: TGTGCCAGCAGCCCTCCCGCGCCTGAAAAGAACACTGAAGCTTTCTTT. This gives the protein CASSPPAPEKNTEAFF.

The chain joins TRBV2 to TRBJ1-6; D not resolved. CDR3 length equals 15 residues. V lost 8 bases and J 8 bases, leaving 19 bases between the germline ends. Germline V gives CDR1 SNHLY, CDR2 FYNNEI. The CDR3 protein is CASSLDWTVYSPLHF. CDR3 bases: TGTGCCAGCTCACTGGACTGGACCGTATATTCACCCCTCCACTTT.

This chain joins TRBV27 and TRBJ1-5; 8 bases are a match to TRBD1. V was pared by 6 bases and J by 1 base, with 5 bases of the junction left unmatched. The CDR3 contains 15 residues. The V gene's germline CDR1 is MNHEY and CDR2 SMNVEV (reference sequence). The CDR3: CASRDDRGSNQPQHF. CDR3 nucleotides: TGTGCCAGCAGAGATGACAGGGGAAGCAATCAGCCCCAGCATTTT.

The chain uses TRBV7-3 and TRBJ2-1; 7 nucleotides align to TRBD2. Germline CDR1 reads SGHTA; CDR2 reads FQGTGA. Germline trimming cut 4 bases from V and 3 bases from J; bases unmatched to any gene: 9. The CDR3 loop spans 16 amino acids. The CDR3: CASSSYGTTDYNEQFF. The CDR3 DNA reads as TGTGCCAGCAGCTCATACGGGACTACAGACTACAATGAGCAGTTCTTC.

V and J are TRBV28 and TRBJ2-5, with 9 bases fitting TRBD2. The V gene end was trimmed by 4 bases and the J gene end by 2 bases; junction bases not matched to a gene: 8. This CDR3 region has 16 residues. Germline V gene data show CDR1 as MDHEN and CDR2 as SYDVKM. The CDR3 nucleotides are TGTGCCAGCAGTTACCCTAGCGGGGATTCACAAGAGACCCAGTACTTC. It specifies CASSYPSGDSQETQYF.

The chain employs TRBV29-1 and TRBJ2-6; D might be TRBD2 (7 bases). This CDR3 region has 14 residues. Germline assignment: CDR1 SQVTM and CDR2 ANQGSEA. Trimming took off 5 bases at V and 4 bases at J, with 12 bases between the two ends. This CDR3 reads CSVSQGGGANVLTF. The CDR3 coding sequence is TGCAGCGTTTCACAGGGAGGGGGGGCCAACGTCCTGACTTTC.

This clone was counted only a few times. CDR3: CASSLRFQTQYF. The CDR3 DNA sequence: TGTGCCAGCAGCTTGCGGTTCCAGACCCAGTACTTC. The chain combines TRBV5-6 with TRBJ2-5; no reliable D call. There are 12 residues in the CDR3. Looked up from germline, CDR1 is SGHDT and CDR2 is YYEEEE. The V end was cut by 1 base, the J end by 6 bases, with 7 bases between.

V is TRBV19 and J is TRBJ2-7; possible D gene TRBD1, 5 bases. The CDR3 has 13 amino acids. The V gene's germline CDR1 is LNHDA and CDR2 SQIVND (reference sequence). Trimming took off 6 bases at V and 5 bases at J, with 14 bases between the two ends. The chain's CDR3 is CASRGQGTNEQYF. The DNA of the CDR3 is TGTGCCAGTAGAGGGCAGGGAACCAACGAGCAGTACTTC. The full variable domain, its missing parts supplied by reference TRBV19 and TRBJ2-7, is DGGITQSPKYLFRKEGQNVTLSCEQNLNHDAMYWYRQDPGQGLRLIYYSQIVNDFQKGDIAEGYSVSREKKESFPLTVTSAQKNPTAFYLCASRGQGTNEQYFGPGTRLTVT.

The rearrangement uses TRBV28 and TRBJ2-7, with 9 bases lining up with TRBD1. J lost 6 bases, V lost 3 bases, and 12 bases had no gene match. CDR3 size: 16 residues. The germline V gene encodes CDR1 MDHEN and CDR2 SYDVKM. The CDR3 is CASSFLDGTGKGEQYF. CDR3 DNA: TGTGCCAGCAGTTTTTTAGACGGGACAGGGAAAGGCGAGCAGTACTTC.

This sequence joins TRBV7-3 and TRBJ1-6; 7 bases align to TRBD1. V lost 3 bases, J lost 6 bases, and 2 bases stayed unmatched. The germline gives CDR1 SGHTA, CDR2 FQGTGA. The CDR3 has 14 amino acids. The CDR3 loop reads CASSFGTANSPLHF. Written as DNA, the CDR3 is TGTGCCAGCAGCTTTGGGACAGCTAATTCACCCCTCCACTTT.